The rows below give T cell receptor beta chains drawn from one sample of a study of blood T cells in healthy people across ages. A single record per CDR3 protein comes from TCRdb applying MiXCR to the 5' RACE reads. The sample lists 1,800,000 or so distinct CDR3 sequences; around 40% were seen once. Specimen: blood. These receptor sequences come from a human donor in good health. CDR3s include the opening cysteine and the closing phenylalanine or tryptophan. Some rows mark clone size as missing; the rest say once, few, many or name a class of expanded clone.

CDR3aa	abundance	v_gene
CASSDPGRMNTEAFF	few	TRBV7-6
CASSYYLDYSNQPQHF	once	TRBV6-2/TRBV6-3
CASSLTGTGARNEKLFF	few	TRBV6-6
CSARVGGVYNEQFF	.	TRBV20-1
CASNSGGASFIQYF	.	TRBV2
CASSPSAGWGAQSYNEQFF	few	TRBV12-3/TRBV12-4
CASSWGSGQPQHF	.	TRBV11-2
CASRMTSGIYNEQFF	.	TRBV19
CSARGSGAPYEQYF	few	TRBV20-1
CASSPSRDPYGYTF	.	TRBV7-9